Shown below are 9 T cell receptor beta chains from a single sample sequenced in a study of OX40 agonist ivuxolimab in advanced cancers. TCRdb keeps only in-frame clones here, not all; method: immunoSEQ multiplex PCR. The repertoire holds 10,000 to 15,000 clones, with approximately 82% as singletons. Sample: CD4+ or CD8+ T cells sorted from blood, taken in a trial of the OX40 agonist ivuxolimab. The origin of the receptors is an adult with an advanced solid tumor such as melanoma, head and neck, liver or kidney cancer.

J is TRBJ1-1 and V is TRBV7-9, with a weak D call TRBD1 (5 bases). CDR3 size: 12 residues. V gave up 6 bases and J gave up 5 bases, with 10 bases separating them. Germline V CDR1 and CDR2: SEHNR, FQNEAQ (reference sequence). The CDR3 bases are TGTGCCAGCAGATTTCAGGGAACTGAAGCTTTCTTT. Encoded protein: CASRFQGTEAFF.

The chain is built from TRBV6-1 and TRBJ2-6, with a tentative D call TRBD1 (6 bases). CDR1 MNHNS and CDR2 SASEGT come from the germline V gene. The CDR3 contains 14 residues. V gave up 6 bases and J gave up 0 bases, with 6 bases separating them. CDR3 nucleotide sequence: TGTGCCAGCAGACAGGGCTCTGGGGCCAACGTCCTGACTTTC. The encoded protein is CASRQGSGANVLTF.

This clone appeared a single time. The CDR3 protein is CASSLGGSPGYGYTF. The CDR3 DNA reads TGTGCCAGCAGCTTGGGGGGTTCACCCGGATATGGCTACACCTTC. This chain connects TRBV5-5 to TRBJ1-2; no reliable D call. The germline V gene has CDR1 SGHKS and CDR2 YYEKEE (reference sequence). This CDR3 spans 15 amino acids. V lost 0 bases and J lost 5, with 14 bases in between.

The chain links TRBV6-1 to TRBJ1-4; possible D gene TRBD1, 6 bases. Germline V gene data show CDR1 as MNHNS and CDR2 as SASEGT. V gave up 1 base and J gave up 1 base, with 16 bases separating them. The CDR3 is made up of 18 amino acids. The CDR3 spells CASSEVVGGAGTNEKLFF. In DNA form, the CDR3 reads TGTGCCAGCAGTGAAGTAGTGGGGGGGGCTGGAACTAATGAAAAACTGTTTTTT.

The rearrangement joins TRBV28 to TRBJ1-1, with D possibly being TRBD1 (5 bases). The V end was cut by 5 bases, the J end by 7 bases, with 17 bases between. Germline CDR1 MDHEN, CDR2 SYDVKM. The CDR3 covers 14 residues. The CDR3 protein is CASSPYEGFGEAFF. CDR3 DNA: TGTGCCAGCAGTCCGTATGAGGGGTTCGGTGAAGCTTTCTTT.

The chain recombines TRBV27 with TRBJ2-7, with 7 bases lining up with TRBD1. The germline V gene has CDR1 MNHEY and CDR2 SMNVEV (reference sequence). The CDR3 runs 13 residues. Germline trimming cut 5 bases from V and 3 bases from J; bases unmatched to any gene: 4. The CDR3 sequence is CASSPGTVYEQYF. The CDR3 DNA reads as TGTGCCAGCAGTCCTGGGACAGTCTACGAGCAGTACTTC.

This rearrangement joins TRBV11-1 to TRBJ2-3; D uncertain. Germline V lookup: CDR1 SGHAT, CDR2 FQDESV (reference sequence). This CDR3 contains 13 residues. Trimming shortened V by 2 bases and J by 3 bases, and 6 bases separated the two germline ends. CDR3 DNA sequence: TGTGCCAGCAGCTTATCCGGGACAGATACGCAGTATTTT. Translating it yields CASSLSGTDTQYF. Drawing the rest from reference TRBV11-1 and TRBJ2-3, the complete variable domain is EAEVAQSPRYKITEKSQAVAFWCDPISGHATLYWYRQILGQGPELLVQFQDESVVDDSQLPKDRFSAERLKGVDSTLKIQPAELGDSAMYLCASSLSGTDTQYFGPGTRLTVL.

The chain carries TRBV9 and TRBJ2-7; 8 nucleotides agree with TRBD1. The CDR3 has 14 residues. The ends lost 4 bases at V and 3 bases at J; junction bases unmatched: 6. Germline V gives CDR1 SGDLS, CDR2 YYNGEE. As DNA, the CDR3 is TGTGCCAGCAGCTCACCGGACAGGGACTACGAGCAGTACTTC. It codes for CASSSPDRDYEQYF.

The chain links TRBV5-6 to TRBJ2-1; a possible D gene is TRBD1 (5 bases). V was pared by 3 bases and J by 4 bases, with 14 bases between. This CDR3 has 15 residues. Germline V lookup: CDR1 SGHDT, CDR2 YYEEEE. CDR3 DNA: TGTGCCAGCAGCTACGACAGAGCCTTTTACAATGAGCAGTTCTTC. It yields the protein CASSYDRAFYNEQFF.